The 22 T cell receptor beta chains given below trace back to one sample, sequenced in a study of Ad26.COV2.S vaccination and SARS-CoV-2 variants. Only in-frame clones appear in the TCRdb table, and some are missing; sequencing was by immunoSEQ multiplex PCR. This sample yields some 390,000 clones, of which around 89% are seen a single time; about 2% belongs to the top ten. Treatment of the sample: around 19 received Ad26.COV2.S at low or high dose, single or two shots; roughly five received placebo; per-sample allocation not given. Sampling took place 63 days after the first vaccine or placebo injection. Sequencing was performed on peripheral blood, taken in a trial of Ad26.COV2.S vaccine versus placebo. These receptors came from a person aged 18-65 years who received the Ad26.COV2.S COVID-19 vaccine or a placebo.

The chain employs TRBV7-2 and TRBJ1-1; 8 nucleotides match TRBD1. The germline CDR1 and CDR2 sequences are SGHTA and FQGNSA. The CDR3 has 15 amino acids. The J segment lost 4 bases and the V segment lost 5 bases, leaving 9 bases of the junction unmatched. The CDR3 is CASSTRQGTVTEAFF. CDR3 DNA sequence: TGTGCCAGCAGCACAAGACAGGGGACGGTCACTGAAGCTTTCTTT.

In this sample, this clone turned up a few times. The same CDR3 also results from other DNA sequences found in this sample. The chain's CDR3 is CASSQDINQPQHF. The CDR3 nucleotides are TGCGCCAGCAGCCAAGATATAAATCAGCCCCAGCATTTT. The chain employs TRBV4-1 and TRBJ1-5; D is unresolved. Deletions cut 0 bases from V and 4 bases from J, with 4 bases between. CDR3 length: 13 residues. CDR1 is MGHRA, CDR2 YSYEKL, per germline.

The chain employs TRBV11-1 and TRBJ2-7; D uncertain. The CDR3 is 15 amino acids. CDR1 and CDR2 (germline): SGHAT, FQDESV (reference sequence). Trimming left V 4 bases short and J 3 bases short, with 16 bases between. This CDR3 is CASSSDKTDDYEQYF. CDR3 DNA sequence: TGTGCCAGCAGCTCCGACAAGACCGACGACTACGAGCAGTACTTC. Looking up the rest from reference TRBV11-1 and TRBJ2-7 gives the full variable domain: EAEVAQSPRYKITEKSQAVAFWCDPISGHATLYWYRQILGQGPELLVQFQDESVVDDSQLPKDRFSAERLKGVDSTLKIQPAELGDSAMYLCASSSDKTDDYEQYFGPGTRLTVT.

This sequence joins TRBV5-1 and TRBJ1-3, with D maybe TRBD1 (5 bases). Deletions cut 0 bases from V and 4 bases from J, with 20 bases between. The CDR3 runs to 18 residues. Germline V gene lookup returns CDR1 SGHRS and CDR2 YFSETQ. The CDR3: CASSLVPRQPRGGNTIYF. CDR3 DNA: TGCGCCAGCAGCTTGGTCCCCCGACAGCCCCGTGGAGGAAACACCATATATTTT.

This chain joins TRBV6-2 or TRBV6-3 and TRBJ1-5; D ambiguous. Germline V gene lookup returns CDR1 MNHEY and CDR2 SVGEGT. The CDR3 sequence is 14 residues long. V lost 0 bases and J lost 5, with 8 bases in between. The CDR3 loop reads CASSYSGRDQPQHF. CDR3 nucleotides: TGTGCCAGCAGTTACTCGGGTAGGGATCAGCCCCAGCATTTT.

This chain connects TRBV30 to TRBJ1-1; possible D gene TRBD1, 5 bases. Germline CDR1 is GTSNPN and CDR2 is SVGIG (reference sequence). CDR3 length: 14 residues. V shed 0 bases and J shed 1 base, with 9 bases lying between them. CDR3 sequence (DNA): TGTGCCTGGAGTGTAGGGGAGGAGAACACTGAAGCTTTCTTT. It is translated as CAWSVGEENTEAFF.

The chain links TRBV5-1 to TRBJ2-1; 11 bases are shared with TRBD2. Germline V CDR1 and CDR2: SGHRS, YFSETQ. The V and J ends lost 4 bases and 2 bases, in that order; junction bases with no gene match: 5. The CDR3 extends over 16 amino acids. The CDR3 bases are TGCGCCAGCAGCGAAACTAGCGGGGGAGCCTACAATGAGCAGTTCTTC. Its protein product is CASSETSGGAYNEQFF.

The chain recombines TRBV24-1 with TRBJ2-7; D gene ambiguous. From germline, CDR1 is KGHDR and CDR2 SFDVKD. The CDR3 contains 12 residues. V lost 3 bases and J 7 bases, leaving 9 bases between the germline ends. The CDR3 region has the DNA TGTGCCACCAGTGATGGGGTCCGGGAGCAGTACTTC. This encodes CATSDGVREQYF.

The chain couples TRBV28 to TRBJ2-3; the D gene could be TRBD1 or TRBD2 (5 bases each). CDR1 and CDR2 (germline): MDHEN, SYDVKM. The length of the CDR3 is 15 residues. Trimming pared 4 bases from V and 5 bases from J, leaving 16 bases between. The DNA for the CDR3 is TGTGCCAGCAGTTCCCCGGGACGCCTCTTAGATACGCAGTATTTT. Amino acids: CASSSPGRLLDTQYF.

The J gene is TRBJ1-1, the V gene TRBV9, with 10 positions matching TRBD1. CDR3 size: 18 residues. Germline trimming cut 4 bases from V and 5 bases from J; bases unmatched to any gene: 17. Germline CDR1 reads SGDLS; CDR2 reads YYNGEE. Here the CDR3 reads CASSLSDDRGQVRTEAFF. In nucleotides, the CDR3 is TGTGCCAGCAGCCTCAGCGACGACAGGGGGCAAGTGAGAACTGAAGCTTTCTTT.

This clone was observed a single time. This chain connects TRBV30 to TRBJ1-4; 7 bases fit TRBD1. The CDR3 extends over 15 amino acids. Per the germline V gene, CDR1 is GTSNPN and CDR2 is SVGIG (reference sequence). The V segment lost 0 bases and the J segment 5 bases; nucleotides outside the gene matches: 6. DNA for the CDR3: TGTGCCTGGAGTGTACTCGGGACAGTGAATGAAAAACTGTTTTTT. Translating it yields CAWSVLGTVNEKLFF. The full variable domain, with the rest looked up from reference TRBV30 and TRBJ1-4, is SQTIHQWPATLVQPVGSPLSLECTVEGTSNPNLYWYRQAAGRGLQLLFYSVGIGQISSEVPQNLSASRPQDRQFILSSKKLLLSDSGFYLCAWSVLGTVNEKLFFGSGTQLSVL.

Here the CDR3 DNA reads TGTGCCAGCAGTGAACCCCCACAGGGGACCAAGGCTGAAGCTTTCTTT. Protein sequence: CASSEPPQGTKAEAFF. This sequence joins TRBV2 and TRBJ1-1; 7 positions match TRBD1. CDR1 SNHLY and CDR2 FYNNEI come from the germline V gene. There are 16 residues in the CDR3. The V gene end was trimmed by 2 bases and the J gene end by 6 bases; junction bases not matched to a gene: 12.

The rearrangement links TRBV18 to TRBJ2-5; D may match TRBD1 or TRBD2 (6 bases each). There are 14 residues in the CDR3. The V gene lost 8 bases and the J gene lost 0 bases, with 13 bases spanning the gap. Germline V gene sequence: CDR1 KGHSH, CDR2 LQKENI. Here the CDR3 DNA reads TGTGCCAGCAAACGAGGGGGGAACCAAGAGACCCAGTACTTC. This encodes CASKRGGNQETQYF.

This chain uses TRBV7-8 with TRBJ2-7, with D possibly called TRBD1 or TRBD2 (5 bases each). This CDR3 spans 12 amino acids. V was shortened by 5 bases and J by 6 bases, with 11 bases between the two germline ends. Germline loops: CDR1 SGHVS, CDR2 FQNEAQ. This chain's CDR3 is CASSHPGREQYF. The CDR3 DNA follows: TGTGCCAGCAGCCATCCGGGGCGCGAGCAGTACTTC.

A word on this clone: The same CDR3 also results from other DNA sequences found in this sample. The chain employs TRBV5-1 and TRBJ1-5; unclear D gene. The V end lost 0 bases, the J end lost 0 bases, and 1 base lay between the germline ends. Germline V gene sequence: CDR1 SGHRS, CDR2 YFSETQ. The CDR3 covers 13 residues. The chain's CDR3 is CASSLDSNQPQHF. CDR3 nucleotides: TGCGCCAGCAGCTTGGATAGCAATCAGCCCCAGCATTTT.

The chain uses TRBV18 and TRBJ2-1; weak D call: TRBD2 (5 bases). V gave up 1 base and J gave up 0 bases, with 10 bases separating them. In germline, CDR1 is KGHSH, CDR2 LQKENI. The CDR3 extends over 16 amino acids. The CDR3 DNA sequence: TGTGCCAGCTCACCACGAAGCGGACTCTCCTACAATGAGCAGTTCTTC. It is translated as CASSPRSGLSYNEQFF.

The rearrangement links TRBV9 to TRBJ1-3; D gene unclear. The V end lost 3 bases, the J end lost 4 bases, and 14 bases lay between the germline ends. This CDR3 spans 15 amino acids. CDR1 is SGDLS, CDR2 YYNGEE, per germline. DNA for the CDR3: TGTGCCAGCAGCGCCACCGGGCAAATAGGAAACACCATATATTTT. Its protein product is CASSATGQIGNTIYF.

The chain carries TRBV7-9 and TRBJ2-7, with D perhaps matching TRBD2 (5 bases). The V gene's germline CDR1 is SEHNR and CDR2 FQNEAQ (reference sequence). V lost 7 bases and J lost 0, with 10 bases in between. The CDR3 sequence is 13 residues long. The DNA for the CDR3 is TGTGCCAGCAAAAGCGGTAACTCCTACGAGCAGTACTTC. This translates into CASKSGNSYEQYF.

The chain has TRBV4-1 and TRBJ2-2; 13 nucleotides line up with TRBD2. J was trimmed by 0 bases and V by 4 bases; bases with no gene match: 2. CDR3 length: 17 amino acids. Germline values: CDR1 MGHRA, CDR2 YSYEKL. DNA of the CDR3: TGCGCCAGCAGCCCGGGACTAGCGGGAACGAACACCGGGGAGCTGTTTTTT. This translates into CASSPGLAGTNTGELFF.

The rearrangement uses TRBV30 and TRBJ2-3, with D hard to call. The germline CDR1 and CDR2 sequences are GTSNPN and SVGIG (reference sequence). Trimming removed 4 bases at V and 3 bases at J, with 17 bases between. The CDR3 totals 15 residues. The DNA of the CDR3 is TGTGCCTGGAACTCCAGGAGAGTAGGGACAGATACGCAGTATTTT. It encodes CAWNSRRVGTDTQYF. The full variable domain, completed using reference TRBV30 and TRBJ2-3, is SQTIHQWPATLVQPVGSPLSLECTVEGTSNPNLYWYRQAAGRGLQLLFYSVGIGQISSEVPQNLSASRPQDRQFILSSKKLLLSDSGFYLCAWNSRRVGTDTQYFGPGTRLTVL.

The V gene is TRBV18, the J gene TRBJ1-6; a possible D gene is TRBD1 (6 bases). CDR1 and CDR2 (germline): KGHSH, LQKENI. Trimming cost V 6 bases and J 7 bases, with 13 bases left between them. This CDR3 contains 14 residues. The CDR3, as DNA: TGTGCCAGCTCCCCGGGGGGGGCCAATTCACCCCTCCACTTT. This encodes CASSPGGANSPLHF.

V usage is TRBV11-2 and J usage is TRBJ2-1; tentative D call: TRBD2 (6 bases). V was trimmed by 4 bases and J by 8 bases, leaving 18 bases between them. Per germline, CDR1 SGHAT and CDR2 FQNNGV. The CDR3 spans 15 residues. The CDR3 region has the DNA TGTGCCAGCAGCTACAGCTGGAGGGCCCACTATGAGCAGTTCTTC. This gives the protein CASSYSWRAHYEQFF.